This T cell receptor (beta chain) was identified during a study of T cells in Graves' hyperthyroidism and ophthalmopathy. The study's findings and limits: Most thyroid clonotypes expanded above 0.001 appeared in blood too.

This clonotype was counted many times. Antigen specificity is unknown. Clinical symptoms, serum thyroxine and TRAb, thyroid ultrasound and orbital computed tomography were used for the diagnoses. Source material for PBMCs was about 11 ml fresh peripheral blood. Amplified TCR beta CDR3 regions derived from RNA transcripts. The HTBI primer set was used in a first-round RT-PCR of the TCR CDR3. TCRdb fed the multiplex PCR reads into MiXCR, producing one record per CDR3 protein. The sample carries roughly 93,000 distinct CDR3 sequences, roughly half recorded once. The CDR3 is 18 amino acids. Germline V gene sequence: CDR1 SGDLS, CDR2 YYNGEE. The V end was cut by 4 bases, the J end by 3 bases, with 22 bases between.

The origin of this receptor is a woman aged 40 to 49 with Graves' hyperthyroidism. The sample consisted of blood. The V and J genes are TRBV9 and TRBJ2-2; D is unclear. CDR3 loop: CASSLRTFKATDTGELFF. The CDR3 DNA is TGTGCCAGCAGCCTTCGAACCTTTAAAGCTACCGACACCGGGGAGCTGTTTTTT. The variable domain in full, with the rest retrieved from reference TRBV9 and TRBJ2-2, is DSGVTQTPKHLITATGQRVTLRCSPRSGDLSVYWYQQSLDQGLQFLIQYYNGEERAKGNILERFSAQQFPDLHSELNLSSLELGDSALYFCASSLRTFKATDTGELFFGEGSRLTVL.